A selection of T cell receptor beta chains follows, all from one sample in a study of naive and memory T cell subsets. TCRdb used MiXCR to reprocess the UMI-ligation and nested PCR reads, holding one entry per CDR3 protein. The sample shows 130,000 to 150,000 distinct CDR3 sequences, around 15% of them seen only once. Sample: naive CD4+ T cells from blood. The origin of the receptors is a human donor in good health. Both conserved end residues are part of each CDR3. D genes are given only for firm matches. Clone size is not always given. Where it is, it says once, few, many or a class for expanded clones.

CDR3 protein: CASSETQGLSYEQYF; CDR3 DNA: TGTGCCAGCAGCGAGACCCAGGGACTTTCCTACGAGCAGTACTTC; V gene: TRBV7-9; clone size: NA; D gene: NA; J gene: TRBJ2-7
CDR3 protein: CSGDRGQNTEAFF; CDR3 DNA: TGCAGCGGCGACAGGGGACAGAACACTGAAGCTTTCTTT; V gene: TRBV29-1; clone size: NA; D gene: TRBD1; J gene: TRBJ1-1
CDR3 protein: CSARGVLAPSYNEQFF; CDR3 DNA: TGCAGTGCTAGAGGAGTCCTAGCGCCCTCCTACAATGAGCAGTTCTTC; V gene: TRBV20-1; clone size: NA; D gene: NA; J gene: TRBJ2-1
CDR3 protein: CASSRIEVDTEAFF; CDR3 DNA: TGTGCCAGCAGCCGAATTGAGGTCGACACTGAAGCTTTCTTT; V gene: TRBV7-9; clone size: NA; D gene: NA; J gene: TRBJ1-1
CDR3 protein: CAWSTHGNTEAFF; CDR3 DNA: TGTGCCTGGAGTACGCATGGGAACACTGAAGCTTTCTTT; V gene: TRBV30; clone size: NA; D gene: NA; J gene: TRBJ1-1
CDR3 protein: CASSLATRETQYF; CDR3 DNA: TGCGCCAGCAGCTTGGCGACGCGGGAGACCCAGTACTTC; V gene: TRBV5-1; clone size: few; D gene: NA; J gene: TRBJ2-5
CDR3 protein: CASSSRGTGELFF; CDR3 DNA: TGTGCCAGCAGCAGTAGAGGCACCGGGGAGCTGTTTTTT; V gene: TRBV7-9; clone size: NA; D gene: NA; J gene: TRBJ2-2
CDR3 protein: CAISSTEAGPVQETQYF; CDR3 DNA: TGTGCCATCAGTTCGACTGAAGCTGGACCCGTCCAAGAGACCCAGTACTTC; V gene: TRBV10-3; clone size: few; D gene: NA; J gene: TRBJ2-5
CDR3 protein: CASSPSGSRGAKNIQYF; CDR3 DNA: TGTGCCAGCAGCCCCTCCGGATCCCGGGGAGCCAAAAACATTCAGTACTTC; V gene: TRBV11-2; clone size: NA; D gene: NA; J gene: TRBJ2-4
CDR3 protein: CASSYTPGLPNEQYF; CDR3 DNA: TGTGCCAGCAGCTATACCCCGGGACTCCCCAACGAGCAGTACTTC; V gene: TRBV7-2; clone size: NA; D gene: NA; J gene: TRBJ2-7
CDR3 protein: CSAGQGGSTEAFF; CDR3 DNA: TGCAGCGCTGGACAGGGAGGGAGCACTGAAGCTTTCTTT; V gene: TRBV29-1; clone size: many; D gene: TRBD1; J gene: TRBJ1-1
CDR3 protein: CASSGGTAYNEQFF; CDR3 DNA: TGTGCCAGCAGCGGCGGGACAGCATACAATGAGCAGTTCTTC; V gene: TRBV6-5; clone size: NA; D gene: NA; J gene: TRBJ2-1
CDR3 protein: CAWARDEQFF; CDR3 DNA: TGTGCCTGGGCTAGGGATGAGCAGTTCTTC; V gene: TRBV30; clone size: many; D gene: NA; J gene: TRBJ2-1
CDR3 protein: CASSGDVTQYF; CDR3 DNA: TGTGCCAGCAGTGGAGATGTGACCCAGTACTTC; V gene: TRBV6-1; clone size: few; D gene: NA; J gene: TRBJ2-5
CDR3 protein: CASSLDTMKGQKLFF; CDR3 DNA: TGTGCCAGCAGCTTAGACACCATGAAAGGCCAAAAACTGTTTTTT; V gene: TRBV7-9; clone size: NA; D gene: NA; J gene: TRBJ1-4
CDR3 protein: CASSVATKGTDTQYF; CDR3 DNA: TGTGCCAGCAGCGTAGCTACCAAGGGAACAGATACGCAGTATTTT; V gene: TRBV9; clone size: few; D gene: NA; J gene: TRBJ2-3
CDR3 protein: CASSMMDRSSGNTIYF; CDR3 DNA: TGTGCCAGTAGTATGATGGACAGGAGCTCTGGAAACACCATATATTTT; V gene: TRBV19; clone size: NA; D gene: TRBD1; J gene: TRBJ1-3